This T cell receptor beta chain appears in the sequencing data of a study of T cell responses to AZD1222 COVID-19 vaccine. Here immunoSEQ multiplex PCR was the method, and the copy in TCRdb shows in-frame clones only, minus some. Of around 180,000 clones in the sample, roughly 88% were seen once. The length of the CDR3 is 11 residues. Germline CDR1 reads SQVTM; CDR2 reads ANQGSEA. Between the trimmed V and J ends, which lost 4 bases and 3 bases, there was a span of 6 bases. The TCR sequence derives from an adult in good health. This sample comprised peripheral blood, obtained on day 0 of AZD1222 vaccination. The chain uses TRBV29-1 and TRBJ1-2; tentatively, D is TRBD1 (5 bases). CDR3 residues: CSVVQDYGYTF. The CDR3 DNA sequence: TGCAGCGTTGTACAGGACTATGGCTACACCTTC.